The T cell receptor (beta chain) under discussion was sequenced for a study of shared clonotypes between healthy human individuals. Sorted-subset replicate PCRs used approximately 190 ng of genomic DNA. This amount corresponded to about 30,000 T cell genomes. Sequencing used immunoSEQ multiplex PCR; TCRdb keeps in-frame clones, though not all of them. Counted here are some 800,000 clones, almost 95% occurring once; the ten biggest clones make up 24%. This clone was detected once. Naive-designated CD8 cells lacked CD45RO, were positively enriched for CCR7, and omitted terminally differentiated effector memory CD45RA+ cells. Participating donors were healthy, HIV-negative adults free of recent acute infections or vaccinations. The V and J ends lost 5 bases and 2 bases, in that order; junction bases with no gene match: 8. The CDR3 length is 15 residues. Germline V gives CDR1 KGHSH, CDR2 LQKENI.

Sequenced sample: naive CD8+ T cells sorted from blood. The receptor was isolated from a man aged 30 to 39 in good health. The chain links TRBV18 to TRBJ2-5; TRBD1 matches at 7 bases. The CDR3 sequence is CASSARQGYQETQYF. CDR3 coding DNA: TGTGCCAGCTCAGCACGACAGGGATATCAAGAGACCCAGTACTTC.